The 10 T cell receptor beta chains in this list originate from one sample, sequenced in a study of cytomegalovirus exposure and HLA in healthy donors (TCRdb year 2017). Library preparation used the immunoSEQ multiplex PCR assay. For the multiplex PCR, a mixture combining 60 forward primers for TCR Vbeta segments and 13 reverse primers for TCR Jbeta segments was used. As stored in TCRdb, this immuneACCESS dataset retains in-frame rearrangements with V and J assigned. A fraction of the clones does not appear; measured against another copy, unresolved V genes explain less than half of the discrepancy, and the remainder lacks a known reason. The sample profile shows 85,000 to 100,000 clones; roughly four fifths of them were found once. The top ten clones comprise 7% to 10% of the sample. The sample taken for sequencing was PBMCs. The receptor source for this set is a human donor in good health.

V gene TRBV6-1 combines with J gene TRBJ2-5; 7 positions agree with TRBD1. The CDR3 length is 15 residues. CDR1 and CDR2 (germline): MNHNS, SASEGT. Trimming took 4 bases from V and 1 from J; bases not matched to a gene: 6. The CDR3 here is CASSGRDSLQETQYF. The CDR3 bases are TGTGCCAGCAGTGGCCGGGACAGTCTCCAAGAGACCCAGTACTTC.

A single count supports this clone. The chain is built from TRBV5-1 and TRBJ2-1; possibly TRBD1 for D (5 bases). CDR3 length equals 13 residues. The V and J ends lost 6 bases and 8 bases respectively, with 15 bases between them. The germline gives CDR1 SGHRS, CDR2 YFSETQ. CDR3 sequence: CASNSIGVYEQFF. The CDR3 DNA reads TGCGCCAGCAACTCCATAGGGGTCTATGAGCAGTTCTTC.

V and J are TRBV29-1 and TRBJ1-1; D remains unclear. V lost 6 bases and J 7 bases, leaving 15 bases between the germline ends. Germline V gene data show CDR1 as SQVTM and CDR2 as ANQGSEA. This CDR3 contains 12 residues. The CDR3 coding sequence is TGCAGCGTCGGGGTCGTCAGACGTGAAGCTTTCTTT. The encoded protein is CSVGVVRREAFF.

Only a few counts were recorded for this clone. The chain links TRBV6-5 to TRBJ1-1; the match to TRBD1 covers 10 bases. The CDR3 covers 15 residues. V was pared by 8 bases and J by 8 bases, with 14 bases of the junction left unmatched. The V gene's germline CDR1 is MNHEY and CDR2 SVGAGI. CDR3 nucleotide sequence: TGTGCCAGCGCGGAAATCGACAGGGGGCAATCAGAAGCTTTCTTT. It specifies CASAEIDRGQSEAFF.

The V call is TRBV16, the J call TRBJ1-4; the match to TRBD1 covers 8 bases. CDR1 and CDR2 from the germline V gene are KGHSY and FQNENV. Trimming at V came to 2 bases and at J to 6 bases, leaving 2 bases not matched to a gene. The CDR3 has 14 residues. The CDR3 DNA follows: TGTGCCAGCAGCCAACGGACAGGGTATGAAAAACTGTTTTTT. It encodes CASSQRTGYEKLFF. Combining the CDR3 with reference TRBV16 and TRBJ1-4 gives the whole variable domain GEEVAQTPKHLVRGEGQKAKLYCAPIKGHSYVFWYQQVLKNEFKFLISFQNENVFDETGMPKERFSAKCLPNSPCSLEIQATKLEDSAVYFCASSQRTGYEKLFFGSGTQLSVL.

This clone has just one count. The chain has TRBV4-1 and TRBJ2-1; no clear D. Germline CDR1 is MGHRA and CDR2 is YSYEKL. The CDR3 spans 15 residues. Trimming took 1 base from V and 4 from J, leaving 11 bases between them. Here the CDR3 DNA reads TGCGCCAGCAGCCAAGCGGATCTAGTTTACAATGAGCAGTTCTTC. Its translation: CASSQADLVYNEQFF.

This sequence joins TRBV5-6 and TRBJ2-7, with 9 bases aligning to TRBD1. CDR1 and CDR2 from the germline V gene are SGHDT and YYEEEE. The CDR3 consists of 13 residues. J lost 2 bases, V lost 3 bases, and 0 bases had no gene match. The CDR3 loop is CASSWDRAYEQYF. The CDR3 coding sequence is TGTGCCAGCAGCTGGGACAGGGCCTACGAGCAGTACTTC.

The rearrangement links TRBV5-1 to TRBJ2-5; D is perhaps TRBD1 (5 bases). The J call may not be correct, given that the DNA end is closer to TRBJ2-7. Looked up from germline, CDR1 is SGHRS and CDR2 is YFSETQ. The CDR3 has 14 residues. The CDR3 reads CASSLAGPPYEQYF. The CDR3 nucleotides are TGCGCCAGCAGCTTAGCAGGGCCCCCTTACGAGCAGTACTTC.

The chain recombines TRBV5-1 with TRBJ2-7; 10 bases are shared with TRBD2. The CDR3 is 15 amino acids. Germline values: CDR1 SGHRS, CDR2 YFSETQ. The trim removed 0 bases at V and 6 bases at J, leaving 6 bases unmatched. The CDR3 sequence is CASSLASGRAREQYF. DNA of the CDR3: TGCGCCAGCAGCTTGGCGAGCGGGAGGGCCCGCGAGCAGTACTTC. The full variable domain, completed using reference TRBV5-1 and TRBJ2-7, is KAGVTQTPRYLIKTRGQQVTLSCSPISGHRSVSWYQQTPGQGLQFLFEYFSETQRNKGNFPGRFSGRQFSNSRSEMNVSTLELGDSALYLCASSLASGRAREQYFGPGTRLTVT.

This clone has a single count. The V and J genes are TRBV5-1 and TRBJ2-3, with a tentative D call TRBD2 (6 bases). V was cut by 0 bases and J by 6 bases, with 14 bases left in between. The CDR3 extends over 15 amino acids. Germline values: CDR1 SGHRS, CDR2 YFSETQ. For the CDR3, the DNA is TGCGCCAGCAGCTTGGCCGGGGGTTTTCGTGATACGCAGTATTTT. Translation gives CASSLAGGFRDTQYF.